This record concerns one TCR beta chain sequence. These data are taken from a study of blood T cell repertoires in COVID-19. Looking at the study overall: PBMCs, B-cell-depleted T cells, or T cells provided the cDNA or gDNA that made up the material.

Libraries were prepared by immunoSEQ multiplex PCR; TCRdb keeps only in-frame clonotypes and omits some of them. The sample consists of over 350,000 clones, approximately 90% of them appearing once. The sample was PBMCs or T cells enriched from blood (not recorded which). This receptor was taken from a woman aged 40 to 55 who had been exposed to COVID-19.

CDR3 amino acids: CASSLTYPGETQYF. The DNA for the CDR3 is TGTGCCAGCAGCCTAACGTATCCCGGGGAGACCCAGTACTTC. The genes are TRBV3-1 (or the pseudogene TRBV3-2) and TRBJ2-5; D not certain. The CDR3 runs to 14 residues. Germline V gives CDR1 LGHDT, CDR2 YNNKEL (reference sequence). Trimming pared 4 bases from V and 5 bases from J, leaving 14 bases between.